This T cell receptor (beta chain) was identified in a study of OX40 agonist ivuxolimab in advanced cancers. Notes on the research overall: Ivuxolimab, which targeted the costimulatory receptor OX40 (CD134), was an agonistic, fully human IgG2 monoclonal antibody. Intravenous ivuxolimab was administered to patients every 2 weeks at six dose levels: 0.01, 0.1, 0.3, 1.5, 3 and 10 mg/kg. Of the approximately 54 patients in dose escalation, about 19 had hepatocellular carcinoma, about 15 had melanoma, 9 had renal cell carcinoma and 9 had head and neck cancer. In the dose-escalation cohort, 82.7% of patients were male, and the mean age was approximately 60 years, with a range of 23 to 79. Prior anti-PD-1, anti-PD-L1 or anti-CTLA-4 therapy was permitted, and approximately 40% of dose-escalation patients had received checkpoint inhibitors. Partial responses were achieved by three dose-escalation patients, of whom one had hepatocellular carcinoma and two had cutaneous melanoma. The point of sequencing TCRbeta in the periphery was to test whether ivuxolimab changed TCR sequence diversity and drove clonal T-cell expansion. The monotherapy dose-escalation portion (N ≈ 50 patients) of the phase I ivuxolimab trial is reported in the paper.

Genomic DNA was extracted from sorted cells for sequencing of the TCRbeta CDR3 region. The immunoSEQ Assay was used to sequence the TCRbeta CDR3 regions. TCRdb stores this immuneACCESS table with in-frame sequences only. Part of the clones is absent; in the studies checked, under half of the shortfall reflects unresolved V genes, and no reason is known for the rest. This sample comprises about 27,000 clones, 65% to 90% of them detected only once. The top ten constitute roughly 50% of the sample. In the case of this clone: Which antigen it targets is not known. One base away there is no much larger clone; base qualities are not given.

The trial excluded patients who had a history of autoimmune disease or were on systemic immunosuppression. Peripheral blood for TCR sequencing was drawn from every dose cohort at baseline, at cycle 4 day 1 and at cycle 7 day 1. The samples were drawn from a first-in-human, open-label, multicenter phase I dose-escalation trial of ivuxolimab. Adults with locally advanced or metastatic melanoma, renal cell, hepatocellular, or head and neck squamous cell carcinoma were enrolled in the trial. CD4+ and CD8+ T cells were sorted separately from peripheral blood before TCR sequencing. Inclusive of the bounding cysteine and phenylalanine, the CDR3 is 15 residues long. The kept DNA is CDR3 alone, 45 bases in frame from the first base. Trimming leaves V shorter by 1 base and J shorter by 5 bases, with the junction holding 7 bases beyond the gene matches. The germline V gene encodes CDR1 SGHVS and CDR2 FQNEAQ.

Findings and caveats that apply to the study as a whole: Clonal expansion of both CD4+ and CD8+ blood T cells was observed from baseline to week 6 at doses 0.1 to 3.0 mg/kg. After ivuxolimab, CD8+ T cells had more expanded clones than CD4+ T cells on average. Low levels of normalized T-cell clonal expansion were also seen in some nonresponding patients. In partial responders in the 0.1-3.0 mg/kg groups, normalized peripheral clonal expansion was found to be among the lowest, especially among CD8+ T cells. The antigen specificity of the peripheral T cells that underwent clonal expansion was not determined.

The receptor comes from an adult with an advanced solid tumor such as melanoma, head and neck, liver or kidney cancer. Here the chain combines TRBV7-8 and TRBJ2-7; TRBD2 matches 8 bases in the middle. The material was CD4+ or CD8+ T cells sorted from blood, obtained in a trial of the OX40 agonist ivuxolimab. The CDR3 has the sequence CASSLERTSYHEQYF. The DNA sequence reads TGTGCCAGCAGCTTAGAGAGGACTAGCTACCACGAGCAGTACTTC.